This is a list of T cell receptor beta chains from one sample in a study of T cell responses to AZD1222 COVID-19 vaccine. Clones were sequenced by immunoSEQ multiplex PCR, and TCRdb holds only the in-frame ones, with some missing. The sample contains about 120,000 clones, roughly nine tenths of which appear only once. The sequencing used peripheral blood, collected on day 0 of AZD1222 vaccination. Source of these receptors: an adult in good health. Each CDR3 is given with its conserved first and last residue. D genes are given only for firm matches. Clone size appears in some rows only: once, few, many, or a class for an expanded clone.

>TRBJ2-3|TRBV5-6|.|TRBD2|17
TGTGCCAGCAGCCTCACTTGGGGGGGTGACTACACAGATACGCAGTATTTT
CASSLTWGGDYTDTQYF
>TRBJ1-1|TRBV19|.|.|14
TGTGCCAGTAGTATACCCTCCGTTAACACTGAAGCTTTCTTT
CASSIPSVNTEAFF
>TRBJ2-3|TRBV18|.|TRBD2|16
TGTGCCAGCTCACCATTGTTGCGGGGGAGCACAGATACGCAGTATTTT
CASSPLLRGSTDTQYF
>TRBJ2-2|TRBV10-3|.|TRBD2|15
TGTGCCATCAGTGTAGCGGGGGGATTCACCGGGGAGCTGTTTTTT
CAISVAGGFTGELFF
>TRBJ1-2|TRBV6-5|.|TRBD1|16
TGTGCCAGCAGTTTAAAAGCAGGGGGAAGGCGATATGGCTACACCTTC
CASSLKAGGRRYGYTF
>TRBJ2-7|TRBV4-1|.|.|16
TGCGCCAGCAGCCAAGGCCCCGGACAGTCCTCCTACGAGCAGTACTTC
CASSQGPGQSSYEQYF
>TRBJ2-1|TRBV29-1|few|TRBD2|12
TGCAGCCACGACACGGGGGGTTACGAGCAGTTCTTC
CSHDTGGYEQFF
>TRBJ1-6|TRBV27|.|TRBD1|17
TGTGCCAGCAGTACCCGGACAGGGAGCTCCTATAATTCACCCCTCCACTTT
CASSTRTGSSYNSPLHF
>TRBJ1-1|TRBV5-5|.|.|13
TGTGCCAGCAGCTTAATCGGGCCTGGTGAAGCTTTCTTT
CASSLIGPGEAFF
>TRBJ1-3|TRBV5-4|.|.|16
TGTGCCAGCAGCCCCGGACAGCCACGCTCTGGAAACACCATATATTTT
CASSPGQPRSGNTIYF
>TRBJ2-3|TRBV10-1|.|TRBD1|13
TGCGCCAGCAGGCTAACAGGGGCCGATACGCAGTATTTT
CASRLTGADTQYF
>TRBJ1-5|TRBV5-1|.|.|15
TGCGCCAGCAGACTGGTCCCTTATAGCAATCAGCCCCAGCATTTT
CASRLVPYSNQPQHF
>TRBJ1-5|TRBV5-5|.|.|15
TGTGCCAGCAGCCCGGAGATCTATAGCAATCAGCCCCAGCATTTT
CASSPEIYSNQPQHF
>TRBJ1-4|TRBV3-1/TRBV3-2|once|.|16
TGTGCCAGCAGCCAAGATCGGGAACGAGGGGTTGAAAAACTGTTTTTT
CASSQDRERGVEKLFF
>TRBJ1-1|TRBV3-1/TRBV3-2|.|TRBD1|15
TGTGCCAGTAGCCAAGGGGGCCATTTGAACACTGAAGCTTTCTTT
CASSQGGHLNTEAFF
>TRBJ1-1|TRBV6-6|.|.|14
TGTGCCAGCAGTTCCTACCAGGGGAACGCTGAAGCTTTCTTT
CASSSYQGNAEAFF
>TRBJ2-1|TRBV24-1|.|.|12
TGTGCCACCAGTGATGTGCGGAATGAGCAGTTCTTC
CATSDVRNEQFF
>TRBJ2-3|TRBV7-2|.|.|14
TGTGCCAGCAGCTTCAGCTATTCCACAGATACGCAGTATTTT
CASSFSYSTDTQYF
>TRBJ2-6|TRBV18|once|.|16
TGTGCCAGCTCACCCATGGACCTATCTGGGGCCAACGTCCTGACTTTC
CASSPMDLSGANVLTF
>TRBJ1-1|TRBV18|.|TRBD1|14
TGTGCCAGCTCACCAGCCGACAGGGGGAGTGAAGCTTTCTTT
CASSPADRGSEAFF
>TRBJ1-1|TRBV2|.|TRBD1|13
TGTGCCAGCAGTGAAACAGGGGGCAGGTTGGCTTTCTTT
CASSETGGRLAFF
>TRBJ2-7|TRBV6-6|.|TRBD1|16
TGTGCCAGCAGTTACCCCTCCGGACAGGGGTCCTACGAGCAGTACTTC
CASSYPSGQGSYEQYF
>TRBJ1-2|TRBV6-5|once|.|15
TGTGCCAGCAGTTACTCGGCACACGCACTCTATGGCTACACCTTC
CASSYSAHALYGYTF
>TRBJ1-1|TRBV6-5|.|TRBD1|15
TGTGCCAGCAGTTACCTGGGGACAGGGTCAACTGAAGCTTTCTTT
CASSYLGTGSTEAFF
>TRBJ1-6|TRBV5-6|.|TRBD1|15
TGTGCCAGCAGCTTCACCGGGACAGGGGGGTCACCCCTCCACTTT
CASSFTGTGGSPLHF
>TRBJ2-3|TRBV3-1/TRBV3-2|.|.|12
TGTGCCAGCAGCCAAAGTTTCGATACGCAGTATTTT
CASSQSFDTQYF
>TRBJ2-1|TRBV24-1|.|TRBD2|12
TGTGCCACCAGGGGAGGGTCGGATGAGCAGTTCTTC
CATRGGSDEQFF
>TRBJ2-2|TRBV7-8|.|TRBD2|19
TGTGCCAGCAAGGCCCCCGGACTAGCGGGAGGGACAAGCACCGGGGAGCTGTTTTTT
CASKAPGLAGGTSTGELFF
>TRBJ2-5|TRBV12-3/TRBV12-4|.|.|13
TGTGCCAGCAGTTTAGCGGGAGTTGAGACCCAGTACTTC
CASSLAGVETQYF
>TRBJ1-6|TRBV3-1/TRBV3-2|.|.|13
TGTGCCAGCAGCCAAGGCAGGGGTACGTCCCTCCACTTT
CASSQGRGTSLHF
>TRBJ1-4|TRBV5-1|.|.|14
TGCGCCAGCAGCATACCAGGGGCGGGTGAAAAACTGTTTTTT
CASSIPGAGEKLFF
>TRBJ1-1|TRBV12-3/TRBV12-4|once|.|11
TGTGCCAGCAGAGCCGACCTTGAAGCTTTCTTT
CASRADLEAFF